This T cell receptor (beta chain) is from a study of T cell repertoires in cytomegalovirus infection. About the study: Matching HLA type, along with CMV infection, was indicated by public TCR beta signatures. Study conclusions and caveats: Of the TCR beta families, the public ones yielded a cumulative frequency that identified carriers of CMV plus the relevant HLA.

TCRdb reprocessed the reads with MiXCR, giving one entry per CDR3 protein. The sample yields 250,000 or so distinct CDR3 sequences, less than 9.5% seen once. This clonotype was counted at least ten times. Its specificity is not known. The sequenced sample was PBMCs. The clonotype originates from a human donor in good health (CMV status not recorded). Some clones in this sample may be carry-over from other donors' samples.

Here the CDR3 reads CASSPGTGMNEQFF. Here the CDR3 DNA reads TGTGCCAGCAGCCCCGGGACAGGGATGAATGAGCAGTTCTTC. The V and J genes are TRBV7-9 and TRBJ2-1; 9 bases are shared with TRBD1. The CDR3 has 14 residues. Germline CDR1 reads SEHNR; CDR2 reads FQNEAQ (reference sequence). V shed 5 bases and J 7 bases; nucleotides not matched to a gene: 6.